The T cell receptor (beta chain) under discussion was sequenced for a study of cytomegalovirus exposure and HLA in healthy donors. Study outcomes and limitations: In vitro checks showed that a few CMV-associated chains really do target CMV antigens.

Vbeta (60) and Jbeta (13) primers were used in the PCR. Method: immunoSEQ multiplex PCR; TCRdb's copy keeps in-frame clones and lacks some. This table lists around 44,000 clones. As regards this clone: Its specificity is unknown.

Unrecorded immune exposure was likely among donors, who were nominally healthy when sampled. Trimming took 4 bases from V and 4 from J; bases not matched to a gene: 11. The CDR3 sequence is 16 residues long. Germline V gene lookup returns CDR1 MGHRA and CDR2 YSYEKL. V usage is TRBV4-1 and J usage is TRBJ1-2; TRBD1 aligns across 8 bases. Sequenced material: PBMCs. The sequence derives from a male donor in good health and CMV-seropositive. CDR3 coding DNA: TGCGCCAGCAGCCCAGGGGGCCGGACAGGGATCTATGGCTACACCTTC. This sequence encodes CASSPGGRTGIYGYTF.